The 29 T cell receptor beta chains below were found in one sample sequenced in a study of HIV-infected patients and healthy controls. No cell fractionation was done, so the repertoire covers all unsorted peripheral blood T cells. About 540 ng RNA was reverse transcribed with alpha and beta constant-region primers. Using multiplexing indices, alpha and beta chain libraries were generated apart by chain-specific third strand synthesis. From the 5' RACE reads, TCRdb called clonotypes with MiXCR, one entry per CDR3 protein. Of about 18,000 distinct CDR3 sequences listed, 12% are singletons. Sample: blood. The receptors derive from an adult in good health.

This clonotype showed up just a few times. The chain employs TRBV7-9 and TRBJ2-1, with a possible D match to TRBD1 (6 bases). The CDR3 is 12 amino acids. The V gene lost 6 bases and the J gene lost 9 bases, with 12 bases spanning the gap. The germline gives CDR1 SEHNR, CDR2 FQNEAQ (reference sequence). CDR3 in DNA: TGTGCCAGCAGTTCTCAGGGGATTGAGCAGTTCTTC. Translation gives CASSSQGIEQFF.

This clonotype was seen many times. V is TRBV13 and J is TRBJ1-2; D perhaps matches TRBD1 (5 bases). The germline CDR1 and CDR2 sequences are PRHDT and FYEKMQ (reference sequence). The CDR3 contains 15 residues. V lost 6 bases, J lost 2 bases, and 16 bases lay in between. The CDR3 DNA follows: TGTGCCAGCAGTTTCCGACAGCCTCCCAACTATGGCTACACCTTC. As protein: CASSFRQPPNYGYTF.

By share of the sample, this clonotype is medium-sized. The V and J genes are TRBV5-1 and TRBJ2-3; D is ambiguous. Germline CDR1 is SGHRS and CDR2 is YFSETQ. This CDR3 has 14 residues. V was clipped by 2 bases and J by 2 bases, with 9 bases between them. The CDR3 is CASSLGDITDTQYF. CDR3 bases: TGCGCCAGCAGCTTAGGTGACATCACAGATACGCAGTATTTT.

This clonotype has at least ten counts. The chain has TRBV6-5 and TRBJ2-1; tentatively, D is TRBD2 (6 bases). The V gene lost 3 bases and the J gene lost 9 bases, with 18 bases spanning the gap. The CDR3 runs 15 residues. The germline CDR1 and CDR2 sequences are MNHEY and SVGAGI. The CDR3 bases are TGTGCCAGCAGTTATCTGGGAGGTAGAAGGGGTGAGCAGTTCTTC. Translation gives CASSYLGGRRGEQFF.

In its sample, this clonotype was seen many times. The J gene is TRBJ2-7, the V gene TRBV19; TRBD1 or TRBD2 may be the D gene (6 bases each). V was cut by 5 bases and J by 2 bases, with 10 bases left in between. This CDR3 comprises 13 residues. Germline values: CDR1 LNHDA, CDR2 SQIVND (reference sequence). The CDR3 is CASSAGHTYEQYF. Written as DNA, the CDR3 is TGTGCCAGTAGTGCGGGACACACCTACGAGCAGTACTTC.

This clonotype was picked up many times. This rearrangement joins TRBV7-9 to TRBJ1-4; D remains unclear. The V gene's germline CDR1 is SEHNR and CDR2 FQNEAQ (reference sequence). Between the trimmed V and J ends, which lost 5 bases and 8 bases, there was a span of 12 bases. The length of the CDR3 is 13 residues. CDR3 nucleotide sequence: TGTGCCAGCAGCCGCCGAGGACGCGAAAAACTGTTTTTT. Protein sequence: CASSRRGREKLFF. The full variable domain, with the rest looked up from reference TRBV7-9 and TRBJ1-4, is DTGVSQNPRHKITKRGQNVTFRCDPISEHNRLYWYRQTLGQGPEFLTYFQNEAQLEKSRLLSDRFSAERPKGSFSTLEIQRTEQGDSAMYLCASSRRGREKLFFGSGTQLSVL.

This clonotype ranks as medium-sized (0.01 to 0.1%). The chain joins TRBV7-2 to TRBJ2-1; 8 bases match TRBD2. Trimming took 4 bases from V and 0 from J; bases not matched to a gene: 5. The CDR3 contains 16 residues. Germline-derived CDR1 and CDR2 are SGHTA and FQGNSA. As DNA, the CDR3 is TGTGCCAGCAGCTCCGGGGGGGCCATCTCCTACAATGAGCAGTTCTTC. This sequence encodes CASSSGGAISYNEQFF.

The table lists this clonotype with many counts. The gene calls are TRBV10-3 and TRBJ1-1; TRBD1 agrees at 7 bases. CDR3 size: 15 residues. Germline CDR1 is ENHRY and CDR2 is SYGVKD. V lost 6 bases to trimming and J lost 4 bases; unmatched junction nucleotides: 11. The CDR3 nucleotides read TGTGCCATCAGGGGCACAGGGGCATATAGCACTGAAGCTTTCTTT. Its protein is CAIRGTGAYSTEAFF.

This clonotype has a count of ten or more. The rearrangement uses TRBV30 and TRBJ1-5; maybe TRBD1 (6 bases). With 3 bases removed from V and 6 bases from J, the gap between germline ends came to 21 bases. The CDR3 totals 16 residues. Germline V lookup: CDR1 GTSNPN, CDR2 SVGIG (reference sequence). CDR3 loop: CAWSRGTTPRPQPQHF. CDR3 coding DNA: TGTGCCTGGAGCCGCGGGACAACTCCCCGTCCTCAGCCCCAGCATTTT.

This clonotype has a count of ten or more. CDR3 DNA sequence: TGTGCCAGCAGTTACTCGTACAGCACCAATGAGCAGTTCTTC. This gives the protein CASSYSYSTNEQFF. The rearrangement uses TRBV6-5 and TRBJ2-1, with D unresolved. Germline CDR1 and CDR2: MNHEY and SVGAGI. V was trimmed by 0 bases and J by 6 bases, leaving 9 bases between them. The CDR3 has 14 amino acids.

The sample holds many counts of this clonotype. The CDR3 DNA reads TGTGCCAGCAGTCGGACCGGGACAGGGGTGGAAGCTTTCTTT. Translation: CASSRTGTGVEAFF. This rearrangement joins TRBV4-2 to TRBJ1-1, with TRBD1 matching 10 bases. The germline CDR1 and CDR2 sequences are LGHNA and YNFKEQ. V lost 6 bases, J lost 8 bases, and 9 bases stayed unmatched. The CDR3 runs 14 residues.

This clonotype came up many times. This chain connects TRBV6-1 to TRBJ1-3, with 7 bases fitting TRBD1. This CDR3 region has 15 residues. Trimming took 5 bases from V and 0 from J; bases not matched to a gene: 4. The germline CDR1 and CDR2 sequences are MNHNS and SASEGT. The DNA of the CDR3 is TGTGCCAGCAGTCGGGACAGCTCCTCTGGAAACACCATATATTTT. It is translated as CASSRDSSSGNTIYF.

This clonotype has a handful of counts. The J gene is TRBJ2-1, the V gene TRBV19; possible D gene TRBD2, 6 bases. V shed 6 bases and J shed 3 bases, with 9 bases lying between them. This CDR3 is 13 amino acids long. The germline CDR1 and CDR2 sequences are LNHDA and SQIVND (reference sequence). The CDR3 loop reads CASRVGSYNEQFF. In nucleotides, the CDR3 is TGTGCCAGTAGGGTCGGGAGCTACAATGAGCAGTTCTTC. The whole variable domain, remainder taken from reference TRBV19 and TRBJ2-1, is DGGITQSPKYLFRKEGQNVTLSCEQNLNHDAMYWYRQDPGQGLRLIYYSQIVNDFQKGDIAEGYSVSREKKESFPLTVTSAQKNPTAFYLCASRVGSYNEQFFGPGTRLTVL.

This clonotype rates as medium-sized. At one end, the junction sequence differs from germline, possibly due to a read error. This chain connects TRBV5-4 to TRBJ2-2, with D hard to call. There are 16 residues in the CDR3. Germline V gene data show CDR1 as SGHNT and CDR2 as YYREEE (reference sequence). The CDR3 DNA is TGTGCCAGCAGCTTGGCGGCGGAAATGAACGCCGGGGAGCTGTTTTTT. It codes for CASSLAAEMNAGELFF.

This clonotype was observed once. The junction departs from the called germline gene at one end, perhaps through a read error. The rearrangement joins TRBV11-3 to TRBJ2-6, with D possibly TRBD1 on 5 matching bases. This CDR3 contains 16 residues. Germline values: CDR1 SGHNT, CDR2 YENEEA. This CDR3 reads CASSLDGTSGANVLIF. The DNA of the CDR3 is TGTGCCAGCAGCTTAGACGGAACCTCTGGGGCCAACGTCCTGATTTTC.

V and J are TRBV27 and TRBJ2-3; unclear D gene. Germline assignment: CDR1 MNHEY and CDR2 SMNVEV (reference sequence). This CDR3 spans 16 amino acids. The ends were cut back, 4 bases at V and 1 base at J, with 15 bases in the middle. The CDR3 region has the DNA TGTGCCAGCAGTTCTCTGAAAAGTGAGGGCACAGATACGCAGTATTTT. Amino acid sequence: CASSSLKSEGTDTQYF.

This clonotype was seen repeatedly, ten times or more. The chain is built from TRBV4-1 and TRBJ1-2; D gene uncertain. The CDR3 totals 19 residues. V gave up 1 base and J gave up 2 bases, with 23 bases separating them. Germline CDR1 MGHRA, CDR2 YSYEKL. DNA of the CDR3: TGCGCCAGCAGCCAAGGGGGAAAGTATTCAGGACGGACGAACTATGGCTACACCTTC. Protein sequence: CASSQGGKYSGRTNYGYTF.

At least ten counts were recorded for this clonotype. The CDR3 DNA follows: TGTGCCAGTAGTTCGACAGGGACGGGCTATGGCTACACCTTC. Amino acid sequence: CASSSTGTGYGYTF. V gene TRBV19 combines with J gene TRBJ1-2; TRBD1 aligns across 7 bases. The CDR3 is 14 amino acids. V shed 5 bases and J 4 bases; nucleotides not matched to a gene: 7. CDR1 is LNHDA and CDR2 is SQIVND in the germline V gene (reference sequence).

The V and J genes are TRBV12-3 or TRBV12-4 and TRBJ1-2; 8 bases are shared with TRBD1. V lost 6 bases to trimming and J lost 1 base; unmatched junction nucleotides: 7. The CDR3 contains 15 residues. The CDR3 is CASSQNTGGNYGYTF. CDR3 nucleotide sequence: TGTGCCAGCAGCCAAAATACAGGGGGTAACTATGGCTACACCTTC.

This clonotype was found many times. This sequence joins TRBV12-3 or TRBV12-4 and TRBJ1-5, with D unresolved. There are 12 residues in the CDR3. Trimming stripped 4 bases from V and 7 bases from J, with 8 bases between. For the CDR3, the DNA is TGTGCCAGCAGTTGGCAGTGGCAGCCCCAGCATTTT. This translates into CASSWQWQPQHF.

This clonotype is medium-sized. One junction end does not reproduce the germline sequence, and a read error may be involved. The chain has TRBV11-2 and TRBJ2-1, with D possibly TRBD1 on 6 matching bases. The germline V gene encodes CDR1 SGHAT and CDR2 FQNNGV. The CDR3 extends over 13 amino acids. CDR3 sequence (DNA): TGTGCCAGCAGTTTAGACAGGTCCGGTGAGCAGTTCTTC. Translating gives CASSLDRSGEQFF.

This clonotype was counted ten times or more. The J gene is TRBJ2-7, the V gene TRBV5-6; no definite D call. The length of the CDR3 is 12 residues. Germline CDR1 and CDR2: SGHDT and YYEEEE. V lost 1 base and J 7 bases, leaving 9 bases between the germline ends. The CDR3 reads CASSLNSGEQYF. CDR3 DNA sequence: TGTGCCAGCAGCTTGAACAGTGGGGAGCAGTACTTC.

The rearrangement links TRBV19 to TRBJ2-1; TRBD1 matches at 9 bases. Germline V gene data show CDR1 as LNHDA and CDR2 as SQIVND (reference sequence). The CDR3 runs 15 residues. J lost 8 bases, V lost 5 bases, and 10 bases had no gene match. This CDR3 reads CASSERQGVMDEQFF. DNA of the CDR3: TGTGCCAGTAGTGAACGACAGGGGGTAATGGATGAGCAGTTCTTC.

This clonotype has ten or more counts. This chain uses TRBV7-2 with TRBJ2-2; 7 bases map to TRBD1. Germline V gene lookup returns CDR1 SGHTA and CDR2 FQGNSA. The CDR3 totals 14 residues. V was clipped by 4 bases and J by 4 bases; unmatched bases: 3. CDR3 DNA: TGTGCCAGCAGCTCCGACAGGGTCACCGGGGAGCTGTTTTTT. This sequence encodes CASSSDRVTGELFF.

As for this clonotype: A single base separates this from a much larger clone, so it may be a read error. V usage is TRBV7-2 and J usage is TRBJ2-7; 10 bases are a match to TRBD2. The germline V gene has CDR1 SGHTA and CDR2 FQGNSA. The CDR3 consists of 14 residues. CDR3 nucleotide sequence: TGTTCCAGCACCCGTATTAGCGGGGGGCCCAGGCAGTACTTC. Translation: CSSTRISGGPRQYF.

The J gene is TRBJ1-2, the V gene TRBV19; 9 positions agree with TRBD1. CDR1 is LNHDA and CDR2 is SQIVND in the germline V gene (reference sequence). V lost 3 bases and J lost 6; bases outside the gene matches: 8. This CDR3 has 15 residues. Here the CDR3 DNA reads TGTGCCAGTAGTATCGCCGCGGACAGGGGACATGGCTACACCTTC. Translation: CASSIAADRGHGYTF.

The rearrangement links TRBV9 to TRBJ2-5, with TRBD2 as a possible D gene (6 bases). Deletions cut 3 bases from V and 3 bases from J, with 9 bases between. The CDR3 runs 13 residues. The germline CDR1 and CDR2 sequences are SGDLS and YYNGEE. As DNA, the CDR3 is TGTGCCAGCAGCGGACCGGGGGAAGAGACCCAGTACTTC. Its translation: CASSGPGEETQYF.

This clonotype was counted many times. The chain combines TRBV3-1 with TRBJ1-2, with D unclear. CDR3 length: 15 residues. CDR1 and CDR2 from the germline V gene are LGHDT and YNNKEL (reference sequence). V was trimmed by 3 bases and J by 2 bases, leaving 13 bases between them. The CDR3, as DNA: TGTGCCAGCAGCCATACCGCGCGGTCCAACTATGGCTACACCTTC. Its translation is CASSHTARSNYGYTF.

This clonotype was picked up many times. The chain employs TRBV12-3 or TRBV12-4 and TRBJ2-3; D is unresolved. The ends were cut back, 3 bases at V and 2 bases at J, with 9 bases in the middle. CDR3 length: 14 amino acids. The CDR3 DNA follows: TGTGCCAGCAGTTTGCGACGGACCACAGATACGCAGTATTTT. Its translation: CASSLRRTTDTQYF.